This T cell receptor beta chain is from a study of blood T cell repertoires in COVID-19. V lost 1 base and J 7 bases, leaving 14 bases between the germline ends. Germline-derived CDR1 and CDR2 are KGHSH and LQKENI. The CDR3 is 16 residues long. Profiling relied on immunoSEQ multiplex PCR, and the TCRdb table lists in-frame clones only, not all of them. The sample consists of some 250,000 clones, approximately 83% of them appearing once. The chain combines TRBV18 with TRBJ1-6; perhaps TRBD1 as D (5 bases). This receptor was taken from a young woman who had recovered from COVID-19. Sequenced material: peripheral blood. The DNA of the CDR3 is TGTGCCAGCTCACCACAGGGGCGGAGAGCAAATTCACCCCTCCACTTT. It specifies CASSPQGRRANSPLHF.